Listed here are 29 T cell receptor beta chains from one sample, sequenced in a study of CD4 and CD8 cells across lung adenocarcinoma regions. TCRdb fed the PCR reads into MiXCR, producing one record per CDR3 protein. In the table there are around 15,000 distinct CDR3 sequences, around 52% of which are singletons. Sequencing input: CD8+ T cells from the center of a lung tumor. Receptors were obtained from a female donor with lung adenocarcinoma. The CD4 and CD8 labels of this study may be unreliable.

V gene TRBV7-8 combines with J gene TRBJ2-1; D perhaps matches TRBD1 (6 bases). The end of the DNA is better explained by TRBJ2-7, so the J call may be wrong. The germline CDR1 and CDR2 sequences are SGHVS and FQNEAQ. This CDR3 spans 15 amino acids. The CDR3 DNA is TGTGCCAGCAGTTCAGGGGCCTCCTTTGGCAACGAGCAGTACTTC. Translating it yields CASSSGASFGNEQYF.

In the case of this clonotype: Compared with germline, one end of the junction differs, possibly owing to a read error. The chain couples TRBV14 to TRBJ2-4, with D hard to call. Germline lookup yields CDR1 SGHDN and CDR2 FVKESK. CDR3 length: 16 amino acids. CDR3 amino acids: CASRHAELRAKNTQYF. The CDR3, as DNA: TGTGCCAGCCGCCACGCGGAGTTGCGAGCCAAAAACACGCAGTACTTC. The full variable domain, rest sourced from reference TRBV14 and TRBJ2-4, is EAGVTQFPSHSVIEKGQTVTLRCDPISGHDNLYWYRRVMGKEIKFLLHFVKESKQDESGMPNNRFLAERTGGTYSTLKVQPAELEDSGVYFCASRHAELRAKNTQYFGAGTRLSVL.

This clonotype was detected many times. This chain connects TRBV6-1 to TRBJ1-4; 7 bases map to TRBD1. V lost 8 bases, J lost 5 bases, and 8 bases stayed unmatched. CDR1 is MNHNS and CDR2 is SASEGT in the germline V gene. The CDR3 consists of 14 residues. The DNA of the CDR3 is TGTGCCAGCGGAGAACAGGGGTGGAATGAAAAACTGTTTTTT. It is translated as CASGEQGWNEKLFF.

This clonotype ranks as medium-sized. The genes are TRBV14 and TRBJ1-1; TRBD1 aligns across 7 bases. V was pared by 4 bases and J by 1 base, with 0 bases of the junction left unmatched. The CDR3 sequence is 13 residues long. Germline V gene lookup returns CDR1 SGHDN and CDR2 FVKESK. The CDR3: CASSRDRNTEAFF. The DNA of the CDR3 is TGTGCCAGCAGCCGGGACAGGAACACTGAAGCTTTCTTT. Filled out from reference TRBV14 and TRBJ1-1, the complete variable domain reads EAGVTQFPSHSVIEKGQTVTLRCDPISGHDNLYWYRRVMGKEIKFLLHFVKESKQDESGMPNNRFLAERTGGTYSTLKVQPAELEDSGVYFCASSRDRNTEAFFGQGTRLTVV.

The sample holds many counts of this clonotype. The chain uses TRBV6-2 or TRBV6-3 and TRBJ2-3; D is possibly TRBD2 (6 bases). Per germline, CDR1 MNHEY and CDR2 SVGEGT. The CDR3 has 12 amino acids. The V end was cut by 10 bases, the J end by 4 bases, with 12 bases between. CDR3 in amino acids: CATGRDADTQYF. The CDR3 DNA is TGTGCCACCGGGCGGGACGCAGATACGCAGTATTTT.

The V call is TRBV27, the J call TRBJ2-6, with D possibly matching TRBD1 (6 bases). With 5 bases removed from V and 1 base from J, the gap between germline ends came to 9 bases. The CDR3 extends over 15 amino acids. Germline-derived CDR1 and CDR2 are MNHEY and SMNVEV (reference sequence). CDR3 amino acids: CASSPRGSGANVLTF. The CDR3 region has the DNA TGTGCCAGCAGTCCCAGGGGTTCTGGGGCCAACGTCCTGACTTTC.

About this clonotype: One end of the junction does not line up with germline, which may come from a read error. The chain combines TRBV7-2 with TRBJ2-4; maybe TRBD2 (6 bases). Looked up from germline, CDR1 is SGHTA and CDR2 is FQGNSA. There are 15 residues in the CDR3. CDR3 DNA: TGTGCCAGCACCGCGGGACCGCGTTCCAAAGACACGCAGTATTTC. Translating it yields CASTAGPRSKDTQYF.

V and J are TRBV6-5 and TRBJ2-3, with TRBD2 matching 15 bases. The germline gives CDR1 MNHEY, CDR2 SVGAGI. V shed 4 bases, J shed 1 base, and the junction held 9 bases outside the gene matches. This CDR3 is built from 19 residues. CDR3 in DNA: TGTGCCAGCAGTTCCACCGGACTAGCGGGGGGGCGACGCACAGATACGCAGTATTTT. Encoded protein: CASSSTGLAGGRRTDTQYF.

The sample holds many counts of this clonotype. This CDR3 is CASSHHRDTGELFF. CDR3 coding DNA: TGTGCCAGCAGTCACCACAGGGATACCGGGGAGCTGTTTTTT. The chain employs TRBV6-5 and TRBJ2-2; D might be TRBD1 (6 bases). This CDR3 has 14 amino acids. Trimming removed 5 bases at V and 5 bases at J, with 12 bases between. Germline V lookup: CDR1 MNHEY, CDR2 SVGAGI.

This sequence joins TRBV6-1 and TRBJ2-1, with 9 bases that match TRBD2. From germline, CDR1 is MNHNS and CDR2 SASEGT. This CDR3 spans 16 amino acids. Losses at the gene ends were 4 bases for V and 4 bases for J; bases not matched to a gene: 8. The CDR3 sequence is CASSGPGGGEYNEQFF. CDR3 sequence (DNA): TGTGCCAGCAGTGGTCCGGGCGGGGGGGAATACAATGAGCAGTTCTTC.

Points on this clonotype: One end of the junction is discordant with germline, which a read error may explain. V usage is TRBV6-4 and J usage is TRBJ2-5; TRBD1 is a possible D gene (7 bases). Germline loops: CDR1 MRHNA, CDR2 SNTAGT. The CDR3 has 15 amino acids. The CDR3 DNA sequence: TGTGCCAGGGGGGTAGGGGGCGGGGACGCAGAGACCCAGTACTTT. Its protein is CARGVGGGDAETQYF.

With respect to this clonotype: Relative to the germline gene, one junction end is altered; a read error may explain this. This chain connects TRBV6-8 to TRBJ2-4; 8 nucleotides match TRBD2. CDR3 length: 14 residues. Germline CDR1 is MNHGY and CDR2 is SAAAGT. DNA for the CDR3: TGTGGCAGCTGGTGGCGGGGGGCCAAAGATATGCAGTATTTC. It translates to CGSWWRGAKDMQYF.

There are a few counts of this clonotype. V is TRBV6-1 and J is TRBJ2-1; TRBD1 might be the D (6 bases). V lost 7 bases and J lost 6, with 13 bases in between. The CDR3 is 13 amino acids. CDR1 MNHNS and CDR2 SASEGT come from the germline V gene. The CDR3 coding sequence is TGTGCCAGCACCCCGAAAGGGGGCAATGAGCAGTTCTTC. It yields the protein CASTPKGGNEQFF.

The chain joins TRBV7-3 to TRBJ2-1, with 10 bases lining up with TRBD1. This CDR3 has 16 amino acids. CDR1 is SGHTA, CDR2 FQGTGA, per germline. Trimming at V came to 0 bases and at J to 8 bases, leaving 7 bases not matched to a gene. The CDR3 nucleotides are TGTGCCAGCAGCTTAACGTGGGACAGGGGTGGGGATGAGCAGTTCTTC. Translated: CASSLTWDRGGDEQFF.

This clonotype came up many times. The chain uses TRBV6-5 and TRBJ2-7, with D tentatively TRBD1 or TRBD2 (6 bases each). Deletions cut 5 bases from V and 2 bases from J, with 19 bases between. The CDR3 runs 16 residues. Germline V gives CDR1 MNHEY, CDR2 SVGAGI. CDR3 in amino acids: CASSLEGQPGAYEQYF. The DNA for the CDR3 is TGTGCCAGCAGTCTCGAAGGACAGCCGGGGGCCTACGAGCAGTACTTC.

The chain links TRBV6-1 to TRBJ2-3; D tentatively reads TRBD1 or TRBD2 (6 bases each). The DNA end is a closer match to TRBJ2-5, so the J assignment may be wrong. CDR1 and CDR2 (germline): MNHNS, SASEGT. The CDR3 spans 17 residues. CDR3 amino acids: CASSEGAGSSDQETQYF. Here the CDR3 DNA reads TGTGCCAGCAGTGAGGGGGCCGGGAGCAGTGACCAAGAGACCCAGTACTTC.

The chain links TRBV30 to TRBJ2-1; TRBD1 might be the D (6 bases). The V and J ends lost 2 bases and 6 bases respectively, with 11 bases between them. This CDR3 is built from 13 residues. Germline V gene data show CDR1 as GTSNPN and CDR2 as SVGIG (reference sequence). The CDR3 region is CAWSTQGGNEQFF. DNA of the CDR3: TGTGCCTGGAGTACCCAAGGGGGCAATGAGCAGTTCTTC.

The chain carries TRBV6-1 and TRBJ2-4, with D maybe TRBD2 (6 bases). This CDR3 has 14 amino acids. Germline V gene sequence: CDR1 MNHNS, CDR2 SASEGT. CDR3 sequence (DNA): TGTCGCAGCTCGGGGGAGTTAGCCAAAGACACGCAGTACTTC. This codes for CRSSGELAKDTQYF.

This clonotype is judged medium-sized. The chain employs TRBV6-1 and TRBJ1-1, with 7 bases lining up with TRBD1. This CDR3 region has 14 residues. Germline CDR1 is MNHNS and CDR2 is SASEGT. Unmatched junction bases numbered 13, after V lost 7 bases and J lost 8 bases. The CDR3: CASTPEGTAREAFF. As DNA, the CDR3 is TGTGCCAGCACCCCCGAGGGGACAGCGAGGGAAGCTTTCTTT.

The genes are TRBV7-2 and TRBJ1-2; 10 positions agree with TRBD1. Germline CDR1 reads SGHTA; CDR2 reads FQGNSA. The CDR3 is 13 residues long. Germline trimming cut 6 bases from V and 6 bases from J; bases unmatched to any gene: 4. In DNA form, the CDR3 reads TGTGCCAGCAGGAGACAGGGGGCGGATGGCTACACCTTC. This codes for CASRRQGADGYTF. Based on the CDR3 plus reference TRBV7-2 and TRBJ1-2, the full variable domain is GAGVSQSPSNKVTEKGKDVELRCDPISGHTALYWYRQSLGQGLEFLIYFQGNSAPDKSGLPSDRFSAERTGGSVSTLTIQRTQQEDSAVYLCASRRQGADGYTFGSGTRLTVV.

V usage is TRBV6-1 and J usage is TRBJ2-5; D might be TRBD1 or TRBD2, each matching 5 bases. The J call is doubtful: the DNA matches TRBJ2-7 better. Germline values: CDR1 MNHNS, CDR2 SASEGT. The CDR3 contains 13 residues. CDR3 DNA sequence: TGTGCCAGCAGCGGGACGACGATTCGCGAGCAGTACTTC. This gives the protein CASSGTTIREQYF.

This clonotype turned up a few times. The limits of the CDR3 on the DNA are not certain, so only TCRdb's listed CDR3 is given. The chain recombines TRBV6-5 with TRBJ1-2. The CDR3 region is 20 residues in length, termini included. The germline V gene encodes CDR1 MNHEY and CDR2 SVGAGI. CDR3 loop: CASRFSGTSGNEQFFGPYTF.

This clonotype was seen at least ten times. V gene TRBV27 combines with J gene TRBJ2-5, with 9 bases aligning to TRBD1. The J call may be in error: the DNA end matches TRBJ2-7 better. This CDR3 is 16 amino acids long. Germline loops: CDR1 MNHEY, CDR2 SMNVEV (reference sequence). The CDR3 DNA is TGTGCCAGCAGTTCTACCCAAGGGACAGGGCTCTACGAGCAGTACTTC. Translation gives CASSSTQGTGLYEQYF.

The chain couples TRBV10-2 to TRBJ2-1; D is possibly TRBD2 (7 bases). The J call may not be correct, given that the DNA end is closer to TRBJ2-7. The CDR3 contains 17 residues. The V gene's germline CDR1 is WSHSY and CDR2 SAAADI. CDR3 sequence: CASSAGLGGRAADTQYF. Written as DNA, the CDR3 is TGCGCCAGCAGTGCGGGGCTCGGGGGGCGGGCCGCAGATACGCAGTACTTC.

This clonotype showed up just a few times. This chain joins TRBV5-4 and TRBJ2-2; tentatively, D is TRBD1 (5 bases). Trimming took 3 bases from V and 5 from J, leaving 8 bases between them. Germline values: CDR1 SGHNT, CDR2 YYREEE (reference sequence). There are 13 residues in the CDR3. CDR3 protein: CASSSTVTGELFF. The DNA for the CDR3 is TGTGCCAGCAGCTCGACAGTAACCGGGGAGCTGTTTTTT.

This clonotype was found many times. The chain employs TRBV11-2 and TRBJ2-3; 8 bases align to TRBD2. J was trimmed by 4 bases and V by 4 bases; bases with no gene match: 4. This CDR3 is built from 14 residues. Germline V gene lookup returns CDR1 SGHAT and CDR2 FQNNGV. CDR3 DNA: TGTGCCAGCAGCTCACGGGGGGGTTCAGATACGCAGTATTTT. The encoded protein is CASSSRGGSDTQYF.

Remarks on this clonotype: Its ends do not fully match the called genes, so a read error is possible. The chain carries TRBV10-1 and TRBJ2-4; 8 bases are shared with TRBD1. The CDR3 is 14 amino acids. Germline CDR1 is WNHNN and CDR2 is SYGVQD (reference sequence). The CDR3 sequence: CGGRGLCATNTQYF. For the CDR3, the DNA is TGCGGCGGCAGGGGGCTGTGTGCCACAAACACTCAGTACTTC.

By share of the sample, this clonotype is medium-sized (0.01 to 0.1%). The chain recombines TRBV6-1 with TRBJ2-3; D is undetermined. Per germline, CDR1 MNHNS and CDR2 SASEGT. V lost 8 bases, J lost 0 bases, and 6 bases lay in between. CDR3 length equals 12 residues. CDR3 nucleotide sequence: TGTGCCAGCCGGAGAAGCACAGATACGCAGTATTTT. Translating gives CASRRSTDTQYF.

In its sample, this clonotype was seen a few times. The chain combines TRBV4-1 with TRBJ1-6, with D maybe TRBD1 (6 bases). V gave up 2 bases and J gave up 7 bases, with 18 bases separating them. CDR1 and CDR2 (germline): MGHRA, YSYEKL. The length of the CDR3 is 17 residues. CDR3 sequence reads: CASSQIRGGTLNSPLHF. The CDR3 nucleotides are TGCGCCAGCAGCCAAATAAGGGGGGGTACGCTCAATTCACCCCTCCACTTT.